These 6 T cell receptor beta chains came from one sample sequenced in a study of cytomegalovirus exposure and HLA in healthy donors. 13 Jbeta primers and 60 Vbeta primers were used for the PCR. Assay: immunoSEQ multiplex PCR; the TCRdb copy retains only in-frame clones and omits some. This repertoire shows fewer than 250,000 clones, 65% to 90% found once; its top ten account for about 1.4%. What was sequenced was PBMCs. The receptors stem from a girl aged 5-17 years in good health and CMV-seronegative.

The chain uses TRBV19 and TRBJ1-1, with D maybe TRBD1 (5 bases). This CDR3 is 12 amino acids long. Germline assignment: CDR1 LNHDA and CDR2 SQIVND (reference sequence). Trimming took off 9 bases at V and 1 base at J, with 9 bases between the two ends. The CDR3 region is CASNTGNTEAFF. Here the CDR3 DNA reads TGTGCCAGCAATACAGGGAACACTGAAGCTTTCTTT.

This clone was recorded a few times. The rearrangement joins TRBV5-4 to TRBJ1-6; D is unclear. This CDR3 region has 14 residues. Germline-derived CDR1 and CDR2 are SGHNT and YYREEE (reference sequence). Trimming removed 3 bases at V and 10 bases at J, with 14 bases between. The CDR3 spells CASSSSGSRSPLHF. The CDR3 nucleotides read TGTGCCAGCAGCTCCTCCGGGTCGAGATCACCCCTCCACTTT.

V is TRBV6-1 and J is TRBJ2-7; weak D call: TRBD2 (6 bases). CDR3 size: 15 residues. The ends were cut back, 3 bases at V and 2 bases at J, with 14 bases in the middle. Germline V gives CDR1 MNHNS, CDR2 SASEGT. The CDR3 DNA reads TGTGCCAGCAGTGAGACTAGGGACGGAGCCTACGAGCAGTACTTC. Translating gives CASSETRDGAYEQYF.

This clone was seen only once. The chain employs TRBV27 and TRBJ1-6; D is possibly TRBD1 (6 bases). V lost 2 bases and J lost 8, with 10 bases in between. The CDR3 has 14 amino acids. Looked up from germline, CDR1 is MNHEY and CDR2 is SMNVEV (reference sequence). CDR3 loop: CASSLGTPHSPLHF. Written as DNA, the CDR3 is TGTGCCAGCAGTTTAGGGACACCCCATTCACCCCTCCACTTT.

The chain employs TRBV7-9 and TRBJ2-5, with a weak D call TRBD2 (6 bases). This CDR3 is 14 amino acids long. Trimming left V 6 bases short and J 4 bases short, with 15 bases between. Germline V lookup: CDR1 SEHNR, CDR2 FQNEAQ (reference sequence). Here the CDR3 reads CASSSPGLRETQYF. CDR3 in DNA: TGTGCCAGCAGTTCCCCGGGACTTAGAGAGACCCAGTACTTC.

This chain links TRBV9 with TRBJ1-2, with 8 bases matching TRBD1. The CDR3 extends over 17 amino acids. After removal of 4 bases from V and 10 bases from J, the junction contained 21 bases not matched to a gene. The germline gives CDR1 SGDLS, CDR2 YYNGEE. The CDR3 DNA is TGTGCCAGCAGCCCAGCTCAGGGGGCGTCCACCCGACCAGTCTACACCTTC. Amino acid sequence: CASSPAQGASTRPVYTF.